This TCR beta chain was sequenced for a study of cytomegalovirus exposure and HLA in healthy donors. Study results and limitations: Analyzed later, association rates of TCRs varied across HLA loci, with DRB1 most and HLA-C fewest. Later genetic work tied a missense DCLRE1C variant to beta-chain V and J trimming. Reportedly, HLA-A and HLA-B alleles of most subjects were accurately predicted from TCR beta. In a later analysis, several top co-occurrence clusters appeared linked to parvovirus B19, influenza, CMV and Epstein-Barr virus.

13 Jbeta primers and 60 Vbeta primers were used for the PCR. The method was immunoSEQ multiplex PCR; TCRdb's version includes in-frame clones alone and lacks a portion of them. The sample yields around 150,000 clones, roughly 78% seen once. Germline-derived CDR1 and CDR2 are LNHNV and YYDKDF (reference sequence). There are 13 residues in the CDR3. V dropped 1 base and J dropped 3 bases, with 4 bases sitting between them. Comments on this clone: The antigen is undetermined.

J is TRBJ2-1 and V is TRBV15; D remains ambiguous. The TCR sequence derives from a man in his forties or fifties in good health and CMV-seropositive. Sequencing was carried out using PBMCs. The CDR3 protein is CATSRGGYNEQFF. The CDR3 nucleotides read TGTGCCACCAGCAGAGGAGGCTACAATGAGCAGTTCTTC.